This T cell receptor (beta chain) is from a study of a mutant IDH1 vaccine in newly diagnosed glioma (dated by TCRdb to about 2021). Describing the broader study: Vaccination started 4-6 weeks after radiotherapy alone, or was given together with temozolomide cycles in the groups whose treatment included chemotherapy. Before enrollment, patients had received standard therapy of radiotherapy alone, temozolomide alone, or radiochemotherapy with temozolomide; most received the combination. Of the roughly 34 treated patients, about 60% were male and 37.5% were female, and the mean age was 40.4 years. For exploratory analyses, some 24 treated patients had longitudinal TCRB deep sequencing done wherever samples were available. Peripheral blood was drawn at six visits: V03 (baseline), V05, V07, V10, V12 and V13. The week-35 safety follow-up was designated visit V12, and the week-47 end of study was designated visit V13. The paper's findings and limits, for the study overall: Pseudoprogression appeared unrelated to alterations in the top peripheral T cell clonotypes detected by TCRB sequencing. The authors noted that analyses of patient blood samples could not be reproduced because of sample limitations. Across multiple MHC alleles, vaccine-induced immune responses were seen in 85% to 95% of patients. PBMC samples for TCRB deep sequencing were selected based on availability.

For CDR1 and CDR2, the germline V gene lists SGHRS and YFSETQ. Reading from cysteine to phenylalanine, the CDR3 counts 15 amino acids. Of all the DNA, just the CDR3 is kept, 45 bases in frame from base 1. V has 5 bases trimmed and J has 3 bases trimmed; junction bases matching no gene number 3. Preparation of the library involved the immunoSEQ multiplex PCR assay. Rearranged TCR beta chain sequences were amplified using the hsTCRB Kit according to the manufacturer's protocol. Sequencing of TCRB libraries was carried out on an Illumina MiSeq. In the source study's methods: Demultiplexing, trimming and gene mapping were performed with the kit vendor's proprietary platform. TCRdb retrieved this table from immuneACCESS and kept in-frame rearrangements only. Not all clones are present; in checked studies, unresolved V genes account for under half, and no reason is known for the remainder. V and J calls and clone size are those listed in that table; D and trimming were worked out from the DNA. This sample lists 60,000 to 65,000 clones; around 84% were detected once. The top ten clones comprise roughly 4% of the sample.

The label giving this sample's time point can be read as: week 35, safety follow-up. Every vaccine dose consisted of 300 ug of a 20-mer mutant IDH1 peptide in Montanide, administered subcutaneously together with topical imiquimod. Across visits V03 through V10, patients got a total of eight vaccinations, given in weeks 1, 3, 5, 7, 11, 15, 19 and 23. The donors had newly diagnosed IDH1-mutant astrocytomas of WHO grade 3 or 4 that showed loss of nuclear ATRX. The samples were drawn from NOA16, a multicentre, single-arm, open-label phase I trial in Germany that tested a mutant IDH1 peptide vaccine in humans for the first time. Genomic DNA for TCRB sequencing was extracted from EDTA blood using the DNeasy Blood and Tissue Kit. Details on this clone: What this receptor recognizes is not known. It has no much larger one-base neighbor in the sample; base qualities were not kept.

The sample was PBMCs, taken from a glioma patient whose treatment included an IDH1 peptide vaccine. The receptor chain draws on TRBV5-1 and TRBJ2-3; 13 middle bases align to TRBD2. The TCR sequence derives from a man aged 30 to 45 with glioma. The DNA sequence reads TGCGCCAGCAGGCGACTAGCGGGGGGAACAGATACGCAGTATTTT. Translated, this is CASRRLAGGTDTQYF. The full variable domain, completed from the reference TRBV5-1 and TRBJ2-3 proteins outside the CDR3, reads KAGVTQTPRYLIKTRGQQVTLSCSPISGHRSVSWYQQTPGQGLQFLFEYFSETQRNKGNFPGRFSGRQFSNSRSEMNVSTLELGDSALYLCASRRLAGGTDTQYFGPGTRLTVL.